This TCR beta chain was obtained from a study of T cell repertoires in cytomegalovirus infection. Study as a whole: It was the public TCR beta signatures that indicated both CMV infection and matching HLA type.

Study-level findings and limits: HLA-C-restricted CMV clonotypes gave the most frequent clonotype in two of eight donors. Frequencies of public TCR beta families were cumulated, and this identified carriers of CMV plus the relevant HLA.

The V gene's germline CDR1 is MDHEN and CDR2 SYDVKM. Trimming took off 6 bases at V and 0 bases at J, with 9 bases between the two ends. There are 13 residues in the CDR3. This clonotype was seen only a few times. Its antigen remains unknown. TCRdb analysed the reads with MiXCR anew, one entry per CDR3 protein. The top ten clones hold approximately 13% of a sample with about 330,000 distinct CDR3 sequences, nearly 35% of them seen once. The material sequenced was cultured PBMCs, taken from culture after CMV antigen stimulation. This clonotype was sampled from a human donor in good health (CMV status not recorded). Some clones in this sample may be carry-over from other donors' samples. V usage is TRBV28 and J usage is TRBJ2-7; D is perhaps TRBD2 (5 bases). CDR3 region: CASRERSSYEQYF. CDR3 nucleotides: TGTGCCAGCAGAGAGCGGTCCTCCTACGAGCAGTACTTC.